Each of the 5 T cell receptor beta chains below was sequenced from the same sample in a study of cytomegalovirus exposure and HLA in healthy donors. The PCR contained 60 Vbeta and 13 Jbeta primers. The protocol was immunoSEQ multiplex PCR, while the TCRdb copy is restricted to in-frame clones and leaves out a portion. The repertoire consists of 150,000 to 200,000 clones, with approximately 70% occurring once and the leading ten covering roughly 6.6%. The sequencing input was PBMCs. The origin of the receptors is a man aged 40-55 years in good health and CMV-seropositive.

This chain connects TRBV6-5 to TRBJ1-1; D gene uncertain. Trimming shortened V by 2 bases and J by 5 bases, and 3 bases separated the two germline ends. Germline assignment: CDR1 MNHEY and CDR2 SVGAGI. The CDR3 sequence is 11 residues long. The CDR3 is CASSYLTEAFF. The CDR3 nucleotides are TGTGCCAGCAGTTACCTGACTGAAGCTTTCTTT.

The chain joins TRBV5-4 to TRBJ2-7; D gene uncertain. The CDR3 extends over 13 amino acids. Trimming left V 4 bases short and J 1 base short, with 9 bases between. Per the germline V gene, CDR1 is SGHNT and CDR2 is YYREEE (reference sequence). In nucleotides, the CDR3 is TGTGCCAGCAGCCCCCAGTCATCCTACGAGCAGTACTTC. This translates into CASSPQSSYEQYF.

This clone has only one observation. The chain joins TRBV19 to TRBJ1-6; tentatively, D is TRBD1 (6 bases). Germline lookup yields CDR1 LNHDA and CDR2 SQIVND (reference sequence). The V end lost 4 bases, the J end lost 0 bases, and 16 bases lay between the germline ends. The CDR3 contains 18 residues. Here the CDR3 reads CASSKYRAGSSYNSPLHF. The CDR3 nucleotides are TGTGCCAGTAGTAAATACAGGGCAGGGAGCTCCTATAATTCACCCCTCCACTTT.

This chain joins TRBV4-3 and TRBJ1-5; D is perhaps TRBD1 (5 bases). V lost 2 bases and J 2 bases, leaving 10 bases between the germline ends. This CDR3 has 15 amino acids. The germline gives CDR1 LGHNA, CDR2 YSLEER. The CDR3 loop reads CASSQNQGGNQPQHF. In DNA form, the CDR3 reads TGCGCCAGCAGCCAAAACCAGGGTGGCAATCAGCCCCAGCATTTT.

The V and J genes are TRBV19 and TRBJ1-1, with 8 nucleotides matching TRBD1. Trimming at V came to 6 bases and at J to 0 bases, leaving 6 bases not matched to a gene. The CDR3 spans 15 residues. Germline V lookup: CDR1 LNHDA, CDR2 SQIVND (reference sequence). The CDR3 DNA sequence: TGTGCCAGTAGCCGGACAGGGACTATGAACACTGAAGCTTTCTTT. Its protein product is CASSRTGTMNTEAFF.